One T cell receptor (beta chain) is described in this entry. The antigen remains undetermined. Primers: 60 Vbeta forward and 13 Jbeta reverse. Here immunoSEQ multiplex PCR was the method, and the copy in TCRdb shows in-frame clones only, minus some. The table records 95,000 to 100,000 clones, 75% to 90% of them present only once. V lost 0 bases to trimming and J lost 0 bases, with 15 bases between them. The CDR3 has 18 amino acids. Germline CDR1 and CDR2: MGHRA and YSYEKL. The data belong to a study of cytomegalovirus exposure and HLA in healthy donors. Study details: An earlier analysis identified 120 million or so unique TCR beta sequences in 150 million to 200 million T cells. Study results and limitations: Links to common viral pathogens appeared, in a later analysis, for several of the most significant clusters. Clonal expansion was found to be greater in HLA-associated TCR beta chains than in equally common others in a later analysis. Earlier results showed most TCR beta V segments being productive about 90% or about 30% of the time.

The sample consisted of PBMCs. The TCR sequence derives from a man aged 25 to 40 in good health and CMV-seronegative. This chain links TRBV4-1 with TRBJ2-4; D possibly corresponds to TRBD2 (6 bases). The CDR3 sequence is CASSQDHYGGSAKNIQYF. CDR3 DNA: TGCGCCAGCAGCCAAGATCATTACGGGGGTTCAGCCAAAAACATTCAGTACTTC.